Listed here are 13 T cell receptor beta chains from one sample, sequenced in a study of CD8 T cells in ankylosing spondylitis. TCRdb re-derived calls from the 5' RACE reads in MiXCR, one entry per CDR3 protein. Of roughly 130,000 distinct CDR3 sequences in the sample, 7% were seen once. The sample consisted of blood, either unsorted or a sorted T cell fraction (not recorded which). These receptors were obtained from a male donor with ankylosing spondylitis or in good health (not recorded which).

Comments on this clonotype: With a much larger clone just one base away, this may be a read error. The chain links TRBV20-1 to TRBJ2-1, with D perhaps assigned TRBD1 or TRBD2 (5 bases each). Germline V lookup: CDR1 DFQATT, CDR2 SNEGSKA (reference sequence). CDR3 length equals 14 residues. In nucleotides, the CDR3 is TGCAGTGCTGCCGGGACGCAGTTTACCAATGAGCAGCTCTTC. Amino acid sequence: CSAAGTQFTNEQLF.

This clonotype was seen ten or more times. Here the CDR3 reads CASSFDRGPYEQYF. CDR3 DNA: TGTGCCAGCAGTTTCGACAGGGGACCCTACGAGCAGTACTTC. The chain joins TRBV6-2 or TRBV6-3 to TRBJ2-7; 8 bases are shared with TRBD1. Germline CDR1 and CDR2: MNHEY and SVGEGT. J gave up 2 bases and V 4 bases, and 4 bases lay outside the gene matches. The CDR3 contains 14 residues.

The chain combines TRBV7-8 with TRBJ1-3; D is unresolved. Germline V gives CDR1 SGHVS, CDR2 FQNEAQ. This CDR3 comprises 14 residues. V lost 2 bases and J 2 bases, leaving 7 bases between the germline ends. CDR3 protein: CASSLSGTGNTIYF. The CDR3 DNA reads as TGTGCCAGCAGCTTATCGGGAACTGGAAACACCATATATTTT.

This clonotype was detected ten times or more. The CDR3 loop is CASSTAGLQETQYF. The CDR3 DNA follows: TGCGCCAGCAGCACGGCGGGACTCCAAGAGACCCAGTACTTC. The V and J genes are TRBV5-1 and TRBJ2-5; D might be TRBD2 (6 bases). Per germline, CDR1 SGHRS and CDR2 YFSETQ. Trimming shortened V by 4 bases and J by 1 base, and 11 bases separated the two germline ends. This CDR3 comprises 14 residues.

This clonotype was seen repeatedly, ten times or more. The rearrangement joins TRBV7-2 to TRBJ2-7, with a possible D match to TRBD2 (5 bases). This CDR3 is built from 14 residues. Germline lookup yields CDR1 SGHTA and CDR2 FQGNSA. Trimming took off 5 bases at V and 3 bases at J, with 14 bases between the two ends. Here the CDR3 DNA reads TGTGCCAGCAGCCCGGGCTCCCGGGGCTACGAGCAGTACTTC. Translating gives CASSPGSRGYEQYF.

This clonotype was detected ten times or more. The chain is built from TRBV5-6 and TRBJ2-7, with D unresolved. This CDR3 is 12 amino acids long. Trimming took 6 bases from V and 3 from J, leaving 10 bases between them. Germline assignment: CDR1 SGHDT and CDR2 YYEEEE. The CDR3 loop reads CASTLGFYEQYF. CDR3 sequence (DNA): TGTGCCAGCACCTTAGGCTTCTACGAGCAGTACTTC.

Ten or more counts support this clonotype. The chain recombines TRBV24-1 with TRBJ2-3, with 12 bases that match TRBD1. Trimming removed 4 bases from V and 4 bases from J; junction bases left unmatched: 5. This CDR3 spans 16 amino acids. Germline assignment: CDR1 KGHDR and CDR2 SFDVKD. CDR3 bases: TGTGCCACCAGTGAAACCGGGACAGGGGGCCCAGATACGCAGTATTTT. Amino acids: CATSETGTGGPDTQYF.

This clonotype was picked up many times. The V call is TRBV5-1, the J call TRBJ2-1; D gene uncertain. V was shortened by 4 bases and J by 6 bases, with 2 bases between the two germline ends. The CDR3 consists of 10 residues. Germline CDR1 SGHRS, CDR2 YFSETQ. CDR3 in amino acids: CASSGNEQFF. The CDR3 coding sequence is TGCGCCAGCAGCGGCAATGAGCAGTTCTTC.

The sample holds many counts of this clonotype. The chain combines TRBV12-3 or TRBV12-4 with TRBJ2-1, with TRBD2 as a possible D gene (6 bases). Trimming removed 5 bases from V and 0 bases from J, with 11 bases in between. This CDR3 comprises 15 residues. CDR3 nucleotide sequence: TGTGCCAGCAGTAGCCGGGGGAGCTCCTACAATGAGCAGTTCTTC. Its translation: CASSSRGSSYNEQFF.

There are many counts of this clonotype. The chain uses TRBV5-1 and TRBJ2-2, with TRBD2 identical over 8 bases. This CDR3 has 18 amino acids. Germline V lookup: CDR1 SGHRS, CDR2 YFSETQ. Trimming cost V 0 bases and J 0 bases; bases outside gene matches: 7. The CDR3 DNA reads as TGCGCCAGCAGCTTGGAGGCGGGGGGAAAAGCGAACACCGGGGAGCTGTTTTTT. This codes for CASSLEAGGKANTGELFF.

There are many counts of this clonotype. This chain uses TRBV6-5 with TRBJ1-2, with 9 bases lining up with TRBD1. The CDR3 totals 17 residues. With 0 bases clipped from V and 6 bases from J, the junction kept 11 bases outside the gene matches. The V gene's germline CDR1 is MNHEY and CDR2 SVGAGI. The CDR3 loop reads CASSYSKGTGLEDGYTF. CDR3 DNA sequence: TGTGCCAGCAGTTACTCAAAAGGGACAGGGCTCGAAGATGGCTACACCTTC.

This clonotype was detected many times. The chain joins TRBV12-3 or TRBV12-4 to TRBJ2-5, with 7 bases fitting TRBD2. V gave up 6 bases and J gave up 2 bases; unmatched junction bases: 9. The length of the CDR3 is 15 residues. CDR3 nucleotide sequence: TGTGCCAGCAGACGCGGGACTAACGAACAAGAGACCCAGTACTTC. Its translation: CASRRGTNEQETQYF.

V and J are TRBV3-1 and TRBJ2-6; D unclear. Trimming removed 4 bases at V and 0 bases at J, with 16 bases between. The CDR3 has 18 amino acids. Germline CDR1 reads LGHDT; CDR2 reads YNNKEL (reference sequence). The DNA of the CDR3 is TGTGCCAGCAGCCTCGTGTCAGAGTGGGGCTCTGGGGCCAACGTCCTGACTTTC. This gives the protein CASSLVSEWGSGANVLTF.